Below, 14 T cell receptor beta chains from the same sample are listed, as sequenced in a study of blood T cell repertoires in COVID-19. Clones were read by immunoSEQ multiplex PCR, and TCRdb kept only the in-frame ones, dropping some. Of roughly 200,000 clones detected, 80% to 95% appear once; the ten largest clones hold 0.53%. The sample was peripheral blood. The receptors originated from a man aged 45-65 years with acute or convalescent COVID-19.

The rearrangement uses TRBV19 and TRBJ2-2, with 7 bases that match TRBD2. Germline CDR1 and CDR2: LNHDA and SQIVND (reference sequence). The CDR3 covers 16 residues. V trimming: 5 bases; J trimming: 1 base; junction bases outside the gene matches: 7. DNA of the CDR3: TGTGCCAGTAGTTGGGGCGGGAGAGGGAACACCGGGGAGCTGTTTTTT. This encodes CASSWGGRGNTGELFF.

The chain carries TRBV28 and TRBJ1-2; a weak D match, TRBD1 (5 bases). Trimming pared 5 bases from V and 4 bases from J, leaving 11 bases between. CDR1 is MDHEN and CDR2 is SYDVKM in the germline V gene. The CDR3 covers 13 residues. The DNA of the CDR3 is TGTGCCAGCAGTCCACACGGGGGCTATGGCTACACCTTC. Translation: CASSPHGGYGYTF.

This rearrangement joins TRBV12-3 or TRBV12-4 to TRBJ1-1; D remains ambiguous. The V end was cut by 8 bases, the J end by 1 base, with 11 bases between. The CDR3 length is 13 residues. The DNA of the CDR3 is TGTGCCAGCTCATTTCAGGCGAACACTGAAGCTTTCTTT. Protein product: CASSFQANTEAFF.

The chain combines TRBV5-1 with TRBJ1-1, with TRBD1 as a possible D gene (5 bases). The CDR3 is made up of 13 amino acids. V shed 5 bases and J shed 1 base, with 9 bases lying between them. CDR1 SGHRS and CDR2 YFSETQ come from the germline V gene. The CDR3 DNA reads as TGCGCCAGCAGGGACACGGCGAACACTGAAGCTTTCTTT. It specifies CASRDTANTEAFF. The entire variable domain, with the rest obtained from reference TRBV5-1 and TRBJ1-1, is as follows: KAGVTQTPRYLIKTRGQQVTLSCSPISGHRSVSWYQQTPGQGLQFLFEYFSETQRNKGNFPGRFSGRQFSNSRSEMNVSTLELGDSALYLCASRDTANTEAFFGQGTRLTVV.

The chain couples TRBV15 to TRBJ2-1; D remains ambiguous. Trimming took off 7 bases at V and 3 bases at J, with 10 bases between the two ends. The CDR3 covers 13 residues. Germline-derived CDR1 and CDR2 are LNHNV and YYDKDF (reference sequence). The CDR3 sequence: CATTRHGYNEQFF. As DNA, the CDR3 is TGTGCCACCACGAGGCACGGCTACAATGAGCAGTTCTTC.

J is TRBJ1-6 and V is TRBV18; no reliable D call. This CDR3 spans 13 amino acids. CDR1 and CDR2 from the germline V gene are KGHSH and LQKENI. The germline V and J ends were trimmed by 2 bases and 8 bases, with 7 bases remaining between them. CDR3 protein: CASSPYSDSPLHF. CDR3 coding DNA: TGTGCCAGCTCACCATATTCAGATTCACCCCTCCACTTT.

J is TRBJ1-2 and V is TRBV6-2 or TRBV6-3; D is perhaps TRBD1 (6 bases). Per germline, CDR1 MNHEY and CDR2 SVGEGT. The CDR3 extends over 16 amino acids. Trimming pared 4 bases from V and 6 bases from J, leaving 21 bases between. CDR3 coding DNA: TGTGCCAGCAGTTTCCCCAGGGGTCTTACTGAGGATGGCTACACCTTC. Protein sequence: CASSFPRGLTEDGYTF.

This clone has just a few counts. The V gene is TRBV2, the J gene TRBJ2-5; 9 bases map to TRBD1. With 7 bases clipped from V and 2 bases from J, the junction kept 11 bases outside the gene matches. The CDR3 loop spans 16 amino acids. CDR1 and CDR2 (germline): SNHLY, FYNNEI. The CDR3 spells CASTVEVGQGQETQYF. In DNA, the CDR3 is TGTGCCAGCACCGTCGAGGTGGGACAGGGACAAGAGACCCAGTACTTC.

The chain links TRBV18 to TRBJ2-6; 7 bases fit TRBD1. The CDR3 spans 16 residues. In germline, CDR1 is KGHSH, CDR2 LQKENI. The trim removed 1 base at V and 0 bases at J, leaving 0 bases unmatched. CDR3 in DNA: TGTGCCAGCTCACCACAGGGGGCCTCTGGGGCCAACGTCCTGACTTTC. Translating gives CASSPQGASGANVLTF. The complete variable domain, with remaining parts taken from reference TRBV18 and TRBJ2-6, reads NAGVMQNPRHLVRRRGQEARLRCSPMKGHSHVYWYRQLPEEGLKFMVYLQKENIIDESGMPKERFSAEFPKEGPSILRIQQVVRGDSAAYFCASSPQGASGANVLTFGAGSRLTVL.

The chain links TRBV7-3 to TRBJ2-7, with TRBD1 matching over 7 bases. In germline, CDR1 is SGHTA, CDR2 FQGTGA. Trimming took 5 bases from V and 6 from J; bases not matched to a gene: 7. The length of the CDR3 is 13 residues. CDR3 nucleotide sequence: TGTGCCAGCAGCCCAATTCCAGGGGGCGAGCAGTACTTC. This encodes CASSPIPGGEQYF.

This clone came up a few times. In the same sample, other DNA sequences code for this CDR3. This chain links TRBV5-1 with TRBJ1-2; D gene ambiguous. Trimming took 5 bases from V and 1 from J, leaving 15 bases between them. Germline assignment: CDR1 SGHRS and CDR2 YFSETQ. This CDR3 region has 15 residues. CDR3 bases: TGCGCCAGCAGGCCCGGGGATTCTAATAACTATGGCTACACCTTC. Its protein product is CASRPGDSNNYGYTF.

The J gene is TRBJ2-7, the V gene TRBV7-2, with a tentative D call TRBD1 (5 bases). The CDR3 is 14 residues long. CDR1 and CDR2 from the germline V gene are SGHTA and FQGNSA. V lost 1 base, J lost 3 bases, and 10 bases lay in between. The CDR3 loop is CASSLVARDYEQYF. As DNA, the CDR3 is TGTGCCAGCAGCTTAGTGGCCAGGGACTACGAGCAGTACTTC. The full variable domain, in which reference TRBV7-2 and TRBJ2-7 provide the parts outside the CDR3, is GAGVSQSPSNKVTEKGKDVELRCDPISGHTALYWYRQSLGQGLEFLIYFQGNSAPDKSGLPSDRFSAERTGGSVSTLTIQRTQQEDSAVYLCASSLVARDYEQYFGPGTRLTVT.

The genes are TRBV6-1 and TRBJ1-2; maybe TRBD1 (5 bases). The ends were cut back, 2 bases at V and 4 bases at J, with 14 bases in the middle. The CDR3 loop spans 15 amino acids. The V gene's germline CDR1 is MNHNS and CDR2 SASEGT. The CDR3 sequence is CASSEFGYQGYGYTF. In DNA form, the CDR3 reads TGTGCCAGCAGTGAATTCGGATATCAGGGCTATGGCTACACCTTC.

The V and J genes are TRBV28 and TRBJ1-2; TRBD1 aligns across 7 bases. V shed 2 bases and J 0 bases; nucleotides not matched to a gene: 12. The germline gives CDR1 MDHEN, CDR2 SYDVKM. The CDR3 extends over 18 amino acids. The CDR3 sequence: CASSLSGDSPIANYGYTF. CDR3 sequence (DNA): TGTGCCAGCAGTTTAAGTGGGGACAGTCCTATAGCTAACTATGGCTACACCTTC.